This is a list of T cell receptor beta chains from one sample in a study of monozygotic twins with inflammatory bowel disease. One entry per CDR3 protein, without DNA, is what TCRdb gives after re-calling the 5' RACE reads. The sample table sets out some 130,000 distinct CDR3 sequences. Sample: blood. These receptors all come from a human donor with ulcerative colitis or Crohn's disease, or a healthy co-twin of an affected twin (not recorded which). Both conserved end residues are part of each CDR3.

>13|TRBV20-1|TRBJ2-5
CSARGGPRETQYF
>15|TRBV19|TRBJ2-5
CASSKRLDFQETQYF
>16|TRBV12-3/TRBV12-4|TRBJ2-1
CASSPFRTSGPNEQFF
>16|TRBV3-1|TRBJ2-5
CASSPSDLPTQETQYF
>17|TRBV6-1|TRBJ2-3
CASRRRLAGTSTDTQYF
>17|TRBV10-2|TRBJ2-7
CASSESTRLAYSYQQYF
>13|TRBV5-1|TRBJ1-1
CASRYREDTEAFF
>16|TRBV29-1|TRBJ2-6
CSVRSGAAQGANVLTF
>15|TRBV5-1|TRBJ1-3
CASSLSGRNGNTIYF
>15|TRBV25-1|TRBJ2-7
CASSEQGFSSYEQYF
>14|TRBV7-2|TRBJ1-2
CASSLEPQVRGYTF
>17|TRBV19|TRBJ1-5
CATTSRQGVGSNQPQHF
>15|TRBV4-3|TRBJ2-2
CASSQRDRDHGELFF
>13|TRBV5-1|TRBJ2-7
CASNDQQGYEQYF
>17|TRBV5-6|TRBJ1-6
CASKPFGQAVGNSPLHF
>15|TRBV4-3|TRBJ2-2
CASSSDGGNTGELFF